Described below is a single TCR beta chain sequence and its context. The same CDR3 arises from other DNA sequences in this sample as well. These data come from a study of shared T cell receptors in the human thymus. Some clones are missing from TCRdb's copy, which holds only in-frame ones; the method was immunoSEQ multiplex PCR. Among some 640,000 clones listed, around 87% were seen once. V lost 6 bases to trimming and J lost 9 bases; unmatched junction nucleotides: 10. The CDR3 is 15 amino acids. Germline CDR1 is MNHEY and CDR2 is SMNVEV (reference sequence). These data were likewise used in another study, on human thymus T cells. From that study: The study used thymus tissue resected during corrective heart surgery. There appeared to be biased usage of V and J genes in thymic and blood repertoires. Related reports documented highly overlapping thymic repertoires among unrelated individuals.

The chain links TRBV27 to TRBJ2-3, with 12 bases identical to TRBD2. This receptor was taken from a boy under two years old with a congenital heart defect. Source material: thymocytes. For the CDR3, the DNA is TGTGCCAGCAGCCCGGGGCTAGCGGGGGGGAACACGCAGTATTTT. It yields the protein CASSPGLAGGNTQYF.